One sample yielded the 10 T cell receptor beta chains listed below, sequenced in a study of blood T cell repertoires in COVID-19 (dated by TCRdb to about 2020). Library preparation used the immunoSEQ multiplex PCR assay. What TCRdb holds here is the immuneACCESS table cut down to in-frame rearrangements. Part of the clones is not present; checked against another copy, under half of the missing clones reflect an unresolved V gene, and the others are unexplained. Recorded for this sample are approximately 210,000 clones; approximately 82% of them occurred a single time. Around 16% of the sample goes to the ten largest clones. The sequencing sample was made of PBMCs or T cells enriched from blood (not recorded which). These receptors originate from a man aged 35 to 55 who had recovered from COVID-19.

The chain recombines TRBV7-9 with TRBJ2-1; perhaps TRBD1 as D (5 bases). V lost 5 bases to trimming and J lost 0 bases, with 8 bases between them. CDR3 size: 14 residues. Per germline, CDR1 SEHNR and CDR2 FQNEAQ (reference sequence). In DNA form, the CDR3 reads TGTGCCAGCAGCCCCAGGGACTCCTACAATGAGCAGTTCTTC. As protein: CASSPRDSYNEQFF. Drawing the rest from reference TRBV7-9 and TRBJ2-1, the complete variable domain is DTGVSQNPRHKITKRGQNVTFRCDPISEHNRLYWYRQTLGQGPEFLTYFQNEAQLEKSRLLSDRFSAERPKGSFSTLEIQRTEQGDSAMYLCASSPRDSYNEQFFGPGTRLTVL.

This chain links TRBV14 with TRBJ1-2; D not certain. CDR3 length equals 14 residues. Trimming took off 1 base at V and 4 bases at J, with 10 bases between the two ends. Per the germline V gene, CDR1 is SGHDN and CDR2 is FVKESK. The chain's CDR3 is CASSQGSVTYGYTF. The DNA for the CDR3 is TGTGCCAGCAGCCAAGGTTCAGTTACCTATGGCTACACCTTC.

This clone has a single count. The gene calls are TRBV28 and TRBJ1-5, with D possibly being TRBD1 (6 bases). Trimming shortened V by 6 bases and J by 11 bases, and 14 bases separated the two germline ends. Germline V CDR1 and CDR2: MDHEN, SYDVKM. The CDR3 has 12 amino acids. The CDR3 DNA sequence: TGTGCCAGCAGCCAAGGACAGTCCGCCCAGCATTTT. This gives the protein CASSQGQSAQHF.

The genes are TRBV24-1 and TRBJ1-4; D may be TRBD1 (5 bases). Germline CDR1 KGHDR, CDR2 SFDVKD. Trimming took 4 bases from V and 0 from J, leaving 8 bases between them. The CDR3 consists of 15 residues. This chain's CDR3 is CATSEGGATNEKLFF. As DNA, the CDR3 is TGTGCCACCAGTGAGGGGGGGGCAACTAATGAAAAACTGTTTTTT.

This clone was observed a handful of times. As DNA, the CDR3 is TGTGCCAGCAGCCAAGAGGCGACAGGGGGAAGTGGCTACACCTTC. Translated, it gives CASSQEATGGSGYTF. The chain carries TRBV3-1 (or the pseudogene TRBV3-2) and TRBJ1-2; the match to TRBD1 covers 9 bases. The V segment lost 0 bases and the J segment 7 bases; nucleotides outside the gene matches: 6. CDR1 is LGHDT and CDR2 is YNNKEL in the germline V gene (reference sequence). This CDR3 is built from 15 residues.

In this sample, this clone turned up a few times. The chain carries TRBV27 and TRBJ1-2; 7 nucleotides align to TRBD1. Germline loops: CDR1 MNHEY, CDR2 SMNVEV (reference sequence). Germline trimming cut 8 bases from V and 3 bases from J; bases unmatched to any gene: 6. The CDR3 totals 13 residues. CDR3 region: CASARGGYYGYTF. The CDR3 bases are TGTGCCAGCGCCCGAGGGGGCTACTATGGCTACACCTTC.

The chain recombines TRBV2 with TRBJ1-1; TRBD1 might be the D (5 bases). The CDR3 is made up of 15 amino acids. V was clipped by 6 bases and J by 2 bases, with 16 bases between them. Germline assignment: CDR1 SNHLY and CDR2 FYNNEI. The CDR3 loop is CASRQVSAANTEAFF. The CDR3 DNA follows: TGTGCCAGCAGACAGGTCAGTGCGGCAAACACTGAAGCTTTCTTT.

CDR3 sequence reads: CASSLGRRSLNTEAFF. The CDR3 nucleotides read TGCGCCAGCAGCTTGGGTCGCAGGTCCCTGAACACTGAAGCTTTCTTT. V usage is TRBV5-1 and J usage is TRBJ1-1; D remains ambiguous. V was shortened by 0 bases and J by 0 bases, with 12 bases between the two germline ends. The CDR3 runs 16 residues. CDR1 and CDR2 from the germline V gene are SGHRS and YFSETQ.

The rearrangement joins TRBV11-3 to TRBJ2-1, with 8 bases aligning to TRBD2. The CDR3 is 14 amino acids. CDR1 SGHNT and CDR2 YENEEA come from the germline V gene. Trimming removed 3 bases from V and 5 bases from J; junction bases left unmatched: 3. The CDR3 reads CASSFPGGHNEQFF. The CDR3 coding sequence is TGTGCCAGCAGCTTTCCGGGGGGGCACAATGAGCAGTTCTTC.

This clone showed up just a few times. The V and J genes are TRBV19 and TRBJ1-1, with D possibly matching TRBD1 (5 bases). Per germline, CDR1 LNHDA and CDR2 SQIVND (reference sequence). The V and J ends lost 4 bases and 2 bases respectively, with 11 bases between them. CDR3 length: 14 amino acids. CDR3 bases: TGTGCCAGTAGTAAGGGGCGCTCAAACACTGAAGCTTTCTTT. Protein: CASSKGRSNTEAFF.